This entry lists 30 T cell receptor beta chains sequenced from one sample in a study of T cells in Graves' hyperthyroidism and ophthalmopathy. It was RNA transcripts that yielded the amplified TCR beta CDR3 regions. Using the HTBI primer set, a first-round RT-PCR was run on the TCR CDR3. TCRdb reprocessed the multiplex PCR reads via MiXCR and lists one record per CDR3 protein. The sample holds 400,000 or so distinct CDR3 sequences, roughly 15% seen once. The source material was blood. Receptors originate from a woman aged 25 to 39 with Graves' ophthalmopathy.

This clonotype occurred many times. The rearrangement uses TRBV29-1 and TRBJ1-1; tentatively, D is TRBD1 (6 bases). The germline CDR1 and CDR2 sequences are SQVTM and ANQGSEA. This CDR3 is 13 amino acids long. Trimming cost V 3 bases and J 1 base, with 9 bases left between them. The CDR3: CSVEEQGNTEAFF. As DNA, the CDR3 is TGCAGCGTTGAGGAACAGGGGAACACTGAAGCTTTCTTT. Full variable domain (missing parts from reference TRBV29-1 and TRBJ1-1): SAVISQKPSRDICQRGTSLTIQCQVDSQVTMMFWYRQQPGQSLTLIATANQGSEATYESGFVIDKFPISRPNLTFSTLTVSNMSPEDSSIYLCSVEEQGNTEAFFGQGTRLTVV.

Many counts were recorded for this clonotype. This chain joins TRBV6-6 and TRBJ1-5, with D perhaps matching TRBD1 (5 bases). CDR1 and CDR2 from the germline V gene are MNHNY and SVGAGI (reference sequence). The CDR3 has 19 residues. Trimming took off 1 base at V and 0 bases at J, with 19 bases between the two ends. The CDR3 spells CASSYFRSRATYSNQPQHF. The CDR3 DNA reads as TGTGCCAGCAGTTACTTCCGAAGCAGGGCGACTTATAGCAATCAGCCCCAGCATTTT.

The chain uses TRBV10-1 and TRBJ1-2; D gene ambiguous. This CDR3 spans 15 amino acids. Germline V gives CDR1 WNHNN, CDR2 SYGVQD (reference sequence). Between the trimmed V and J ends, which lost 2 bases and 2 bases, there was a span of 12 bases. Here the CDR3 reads CASSEATDVNYGYTF. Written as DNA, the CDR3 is TGCGCCAGCAGTGAGGCGACTGACGTAAACTATGGCTACACCTTC.

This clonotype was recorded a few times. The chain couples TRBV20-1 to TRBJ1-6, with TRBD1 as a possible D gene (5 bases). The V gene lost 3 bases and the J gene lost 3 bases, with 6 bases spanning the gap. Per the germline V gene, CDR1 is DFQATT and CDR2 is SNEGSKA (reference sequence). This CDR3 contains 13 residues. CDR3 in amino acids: CSASRDYNSPLHF. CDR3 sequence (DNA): TGCAGTGCTAGCAGGGACTATAATTCACCCCTCCACTTT.

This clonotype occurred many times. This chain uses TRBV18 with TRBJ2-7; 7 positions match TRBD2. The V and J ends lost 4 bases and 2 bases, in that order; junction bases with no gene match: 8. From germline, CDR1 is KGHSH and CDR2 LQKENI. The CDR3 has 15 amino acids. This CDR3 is CASSLRSSGPYEQYF. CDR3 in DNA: TGTGCCAGCTCACTCCGATCTAGCGGTCCCTACGAGCAGTACTTC.

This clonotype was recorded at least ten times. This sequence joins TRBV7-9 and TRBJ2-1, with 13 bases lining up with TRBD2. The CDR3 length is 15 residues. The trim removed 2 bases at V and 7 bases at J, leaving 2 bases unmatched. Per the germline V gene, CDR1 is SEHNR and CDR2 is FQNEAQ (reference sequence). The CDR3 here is CASSLWGLAGNEQFF. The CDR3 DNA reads TGTGCCAGCAGCTTATGGGGACTAGCGGGGAATGAGCAGTTCTTC. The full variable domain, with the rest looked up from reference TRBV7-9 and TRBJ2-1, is DTGVSQNPRHKITKRGQNVTFRCDPISEHNRLYWYRQTLGQGPEFLTYFQNEAQLEKSRLLSDRFSAERPKGSFSTLEIQRTEQGDSAMYLCASSLWGLAGNEQFFGPGTRLTVL.

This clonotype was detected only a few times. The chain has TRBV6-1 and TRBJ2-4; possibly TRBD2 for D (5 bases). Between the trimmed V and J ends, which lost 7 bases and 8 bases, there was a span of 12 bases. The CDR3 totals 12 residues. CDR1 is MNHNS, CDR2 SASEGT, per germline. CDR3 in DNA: TGTGCCAGCAAGGACTGGATGGACATTCAGTACTTC. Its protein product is CASKDWMDIQYF.

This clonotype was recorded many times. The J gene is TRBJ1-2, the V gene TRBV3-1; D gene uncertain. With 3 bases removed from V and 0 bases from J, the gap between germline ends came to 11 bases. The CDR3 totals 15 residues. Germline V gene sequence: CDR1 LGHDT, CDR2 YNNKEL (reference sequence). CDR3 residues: CASSHIQGANYGYTF. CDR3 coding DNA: TGTGCCAGCAGCCATATACAAGGAGCTAACTATGGCTACACCTTC. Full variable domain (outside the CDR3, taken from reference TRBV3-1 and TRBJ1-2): DTAVSQTPKYLVTQMGNDKSIKCEQNLGHDTMYWYKQDSKKFLKIMFSYNNKELIINETVPNRFSPKSPDKAHLNLHINSLELGDSAVYFCASSHIQGANYGYTFGSGTRLTVV.

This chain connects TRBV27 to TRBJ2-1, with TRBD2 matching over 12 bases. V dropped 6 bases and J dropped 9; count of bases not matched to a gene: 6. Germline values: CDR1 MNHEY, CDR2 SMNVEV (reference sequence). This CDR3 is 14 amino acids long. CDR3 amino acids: CASRKLAGGVEQFF. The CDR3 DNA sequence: TGTGCCAGCAGAAAACTAGCGGGGGGTGTTGAGCAGTTCTTC.

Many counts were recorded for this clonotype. The DNA of the CDR3 is TGTGCCAGCAGTTTAGTAGTTGGGGGCACCGAGCAGTACTTC. Amino acids: CASSLVVGGTEQYF. This chain links TRBV27 with TRBJ2-7; D is perhaps TRBD1 (6 bases). CDR3 size: 14 residues. V gave up 2 bases and J gave up 6 bases, with 14 bases separating them. The germline CDR1 and CDR2 sequences are MNHEY and SMNVEV (reference sequence).

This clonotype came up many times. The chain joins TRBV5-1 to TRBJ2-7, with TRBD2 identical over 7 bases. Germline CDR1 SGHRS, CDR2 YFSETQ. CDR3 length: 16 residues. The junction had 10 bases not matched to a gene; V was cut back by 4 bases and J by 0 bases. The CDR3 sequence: CASSPGSGKSSYEQYF. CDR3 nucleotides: TGCGCCAGCAGCCCAGGGAGCGGGAAGAGCTCCTACGAGCAGTACTTC.

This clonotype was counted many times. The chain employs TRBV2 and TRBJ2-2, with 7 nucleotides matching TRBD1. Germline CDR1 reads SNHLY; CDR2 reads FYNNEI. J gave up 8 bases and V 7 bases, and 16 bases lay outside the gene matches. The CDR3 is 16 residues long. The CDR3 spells CASTEGANPKTGELFF. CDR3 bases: TGTGCCAGCACAGAGGGGGCTAACCCCAAGACGGGGGAGCTGTTTTTT. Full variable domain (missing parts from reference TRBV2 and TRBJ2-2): EPEVTQTPSHQVTQMGQEVILRCVPISNHLYFYWYRQILGQKVEFLVSFYNNEISEKSEIFDDQFSVERPDGSNFTLKIRSTKLEDSAMYFCASTEGANPKTGELFFGEGSRLTVL.

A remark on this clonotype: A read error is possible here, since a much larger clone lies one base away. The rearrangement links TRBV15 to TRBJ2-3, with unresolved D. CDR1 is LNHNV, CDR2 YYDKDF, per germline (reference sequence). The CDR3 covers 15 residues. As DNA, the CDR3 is TGTGCCAACAGCAGAGATCTGGGCAGCACAGATACGCAGTATTTT. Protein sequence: CANSRDLGSTDTQYF.

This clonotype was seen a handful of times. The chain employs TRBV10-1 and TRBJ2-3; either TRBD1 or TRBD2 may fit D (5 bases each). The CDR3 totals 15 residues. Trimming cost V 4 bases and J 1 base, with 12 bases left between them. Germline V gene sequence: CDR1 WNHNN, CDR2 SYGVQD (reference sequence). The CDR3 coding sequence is TGCGCCAGCAGTGTCGGTGGGGACCGCACAGATACGCAGTATTTT. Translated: CASSVGGDRTDTQYF.

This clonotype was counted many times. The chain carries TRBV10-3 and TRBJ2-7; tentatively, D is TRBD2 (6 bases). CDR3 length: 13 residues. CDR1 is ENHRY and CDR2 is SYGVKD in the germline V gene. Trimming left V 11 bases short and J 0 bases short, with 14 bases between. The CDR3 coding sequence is TGTGCCGTTCAACGGGGGAGCTCCTACGAGCAGTACTTC. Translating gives CAVQRGSSYEQYF.

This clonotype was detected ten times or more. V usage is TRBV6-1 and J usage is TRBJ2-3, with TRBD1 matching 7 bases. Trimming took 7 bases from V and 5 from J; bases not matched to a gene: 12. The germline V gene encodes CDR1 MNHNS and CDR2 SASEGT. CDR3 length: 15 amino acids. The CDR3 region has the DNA TGTGCCAGCAACCACCCTGGGACAGCACTAGATACGCAGTATTTT. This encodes CASNHPGTALDTQYF.

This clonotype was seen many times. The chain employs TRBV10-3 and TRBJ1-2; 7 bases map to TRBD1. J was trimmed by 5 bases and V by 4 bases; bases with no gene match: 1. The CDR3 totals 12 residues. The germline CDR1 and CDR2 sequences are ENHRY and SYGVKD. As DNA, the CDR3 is TGTGCCATCAGTGTCAGGGGGTATGGCTACACCTTC. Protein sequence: CAISVRGYGYTF.

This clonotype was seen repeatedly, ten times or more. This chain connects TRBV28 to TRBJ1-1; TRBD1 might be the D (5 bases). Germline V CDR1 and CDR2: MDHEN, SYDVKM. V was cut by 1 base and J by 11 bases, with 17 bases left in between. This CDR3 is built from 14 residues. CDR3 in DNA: TGTGCCAGCAGTTTATTCGCTCAGGGCCCCAGGGCTTTCTTT. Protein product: CASSLFAQGPRAFF.

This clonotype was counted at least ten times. The CDR3 nucleotides are TGCAGTGCTACGACGGGGGCGCGCGACTATGGCTACACCTTC. It encodes CSATTGARDYGYTF. The V call is TRBV20-1, the J call TRBJ1-2; tentative D call: TRBD1 (6 bases). The CDR3 has 14 residues. The germline gives CDR1 DFQATT, CDR2 SNEGSKA (reference sequence). V lost 4 bases and J lost 3, with 15 bases in between.

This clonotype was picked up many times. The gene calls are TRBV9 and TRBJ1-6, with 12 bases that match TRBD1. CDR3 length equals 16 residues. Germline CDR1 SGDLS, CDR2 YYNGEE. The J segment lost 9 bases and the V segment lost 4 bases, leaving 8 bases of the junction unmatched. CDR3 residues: CASSPPGTGGSSPLHF. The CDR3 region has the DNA TGTGCCAGCAGCCCCCCTGGGACAGGGGGCTCTTCACCCCTCCACTTT.

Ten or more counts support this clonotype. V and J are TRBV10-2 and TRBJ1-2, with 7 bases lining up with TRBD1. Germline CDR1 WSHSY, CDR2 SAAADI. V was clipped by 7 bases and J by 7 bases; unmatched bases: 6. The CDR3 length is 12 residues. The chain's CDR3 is CASNQGDGGYTF. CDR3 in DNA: TGCGCCAGCAACCAGGGGGATGGTGGCTACACCTTC.

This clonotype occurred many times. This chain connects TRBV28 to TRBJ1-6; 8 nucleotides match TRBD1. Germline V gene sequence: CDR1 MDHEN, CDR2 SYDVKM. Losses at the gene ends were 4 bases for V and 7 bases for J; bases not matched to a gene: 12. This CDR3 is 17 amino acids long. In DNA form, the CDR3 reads TGTGCCAGCAGTTCAGGTGGCAGGGGGCGTAGGAATTCACCCCTCCACTTT. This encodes CASSSGGRGRRNSPLHF.

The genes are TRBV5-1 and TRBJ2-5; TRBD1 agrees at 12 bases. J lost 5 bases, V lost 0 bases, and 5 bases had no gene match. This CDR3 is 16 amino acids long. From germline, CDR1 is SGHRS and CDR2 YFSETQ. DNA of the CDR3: TGCGCCAGCAGCTTGGGCGGGACAGGGGGCTTCGAGACCCAGTACTTC. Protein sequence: CASSLGGTGGFETQYF.

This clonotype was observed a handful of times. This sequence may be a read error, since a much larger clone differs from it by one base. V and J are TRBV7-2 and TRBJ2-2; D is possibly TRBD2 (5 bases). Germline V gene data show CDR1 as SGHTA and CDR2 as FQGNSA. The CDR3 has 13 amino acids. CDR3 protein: CASSLVNTGELVF. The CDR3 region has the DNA TGTGCCAGCAGCTTGGTAAACACCGGGGAGCTGGTTTTT.

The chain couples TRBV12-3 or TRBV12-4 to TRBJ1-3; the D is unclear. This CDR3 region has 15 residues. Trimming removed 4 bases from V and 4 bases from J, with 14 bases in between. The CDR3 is CASSYPPSGGNTIYF. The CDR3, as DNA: TGTGCCAGCAGTTACCCACCCAGCGGCGGAAACACCATATATTTT.

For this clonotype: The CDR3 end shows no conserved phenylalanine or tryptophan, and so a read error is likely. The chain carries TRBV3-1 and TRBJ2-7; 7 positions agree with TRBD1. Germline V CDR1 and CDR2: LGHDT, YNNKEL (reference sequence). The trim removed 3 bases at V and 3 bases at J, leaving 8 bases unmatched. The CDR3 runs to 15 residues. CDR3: CASSHATGKVYEQYL. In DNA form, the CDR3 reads TGTGCCAGCAGCCATGCGACAGGGAAGGTCTACGAGCAGTACTTG.

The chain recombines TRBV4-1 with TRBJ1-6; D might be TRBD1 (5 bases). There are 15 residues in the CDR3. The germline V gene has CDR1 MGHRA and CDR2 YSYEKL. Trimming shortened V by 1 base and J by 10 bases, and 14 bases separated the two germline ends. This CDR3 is CASSQGVGPGSPLHF. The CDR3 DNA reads TGCGCCAGCAGCCAAGGCGTGGGACCCGGATCACCCCTCCACTTT.

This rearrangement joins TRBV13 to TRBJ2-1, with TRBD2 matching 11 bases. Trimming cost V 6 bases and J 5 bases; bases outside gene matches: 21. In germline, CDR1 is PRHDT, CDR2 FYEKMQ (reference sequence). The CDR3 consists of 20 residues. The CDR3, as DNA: TGTGCCAGCAGTAAAGTTTTTATCAAGGGCGGGACTAGCGGTCACAATGAGCAGTTCTTC. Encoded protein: CASSKVFIKGGTSGHNEQFF.

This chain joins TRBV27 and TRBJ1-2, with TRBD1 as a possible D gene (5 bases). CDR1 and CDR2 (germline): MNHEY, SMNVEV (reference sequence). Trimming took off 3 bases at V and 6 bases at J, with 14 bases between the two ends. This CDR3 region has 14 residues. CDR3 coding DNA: TGTGCCAGCAGTTTCAGCGTTCAGGGTGATGGCTACACCTTC. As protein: CASSFSVQGDGYTF.

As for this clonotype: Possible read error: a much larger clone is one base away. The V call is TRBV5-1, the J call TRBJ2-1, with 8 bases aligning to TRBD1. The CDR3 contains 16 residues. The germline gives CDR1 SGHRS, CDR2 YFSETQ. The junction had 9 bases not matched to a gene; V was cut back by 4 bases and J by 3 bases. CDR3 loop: CASSPLHRGDYNEQFF. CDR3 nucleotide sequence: TGCGCCAGCAGCCCGCTCCACAGGGGGGACTACAATGAGCAGTTCTTC.